This record covers a single TCR beta chain. This clonotype occurred once. No antigen is known for it. Per-nucleotide qualities are absent, and no much larger clonotype sits a single base away. One read provides weak support. RNA was extracted using the RNeasy kit, and roughly 0.5 to 1 ug of the RNA was reverse transcribed with random hexamers. The immunoSEQ multiplex PCR assay, which covers 54 Vbeta and 13 Jbeta segments, was used to amplify TCR beta CDR3 regions. Bias from PCR amplification was corrected by using a synthetic template baseline for primer optimization and for computational correction. The authors processed their data as follows. Reads were assigned to V, D and J genes according to IMGT and analyzed in immunoSEQ Analyzer, with only productive sequences retained. Clonality was computed as one minus Shannon entropy normalized by log2 of the number of productive unique sequences. For each patient and control, public and private clones were evaluated within the 100 most prevalent clones. Clones were defined as Susac-specific if absent from the healthy and MS cohorts, from around 1,000 published viral clones and from other ImmuneACCESS disease sequences. TCRdb passed the public sequencing reads through fastp at Q25 and MiXCR, retaining productive beta sequences. Identical CDR3 protein sequences are pooled into one entry, listed with their most common genes and DNA. The V and J calls come from TCRdb's annotation, not from the publication. Here the sample has some 95,000 distinct CDR3 sequences; approximately 95% occur a single time. Over 0.25% of the sample goes to the ten largest clones.

The cysteine opens and the phenylalanine closes a CDR3 of 15 amino acids. The retained sequence is limited to the CDR3, 45 bases, with the frame set at the first base. The germline V gene supplies CDR1 SGHVS and CDR2 FQNEAQ. The junction carries 8 bases between V and J, which are trimmed by 0 bases and 2 bases respectively. Peripheral blood CD8+ and CD4+ T cells from healthy donors, Susac syndrome patients and multiple sclerosis patients were profiled by high-throughput TCR beta sequencing. Healthy donors were included as age- and sex-matched controls. CD8+ TEMRA cells were enriched by FACS, while bulk CD8+ and CD4+ T cells were purified by magnetic negative isolation. Blood was drawn into EDTA tubes, processed within 24 hours, and PBMCs were isolated by density gradient centrifugation. PBMCs intended for TCR sequencing were cryopreserved in liquid nitrogen and thawed later in a water bath at 37 degrees C. The sorted or isolated CD4+, CD8+ and CD8+ TEMRA cells had a purity of 90% or higher.

The record originates from a study of CD8 T cells in Susac syndrome (dated by TCRdb to between 2019 and 2020). Looking at the study overall: Repertoire sequencing was used to test whether CD8+ T cell activation and differentiation in Susac syndrome was antigen driven. The study compared CD8+ T cell repertoire clonality among around 11 healthy donors, around 14 Susac syndrome patients and roughly 15 multiple sclerosis patients. What the authors observed across the whole study: The TCR sequencing and HLA analysis was acknowledged to have included a relatively small number of individuals.

The clonotype originates from a human donor in good health. The chain is assembled from TRBV7-8 and TRBJ2-1; tentative D gene TRBD2, with 5 bases matching. Input material: CD8+ T cells from PBMCs. The CDR3 is CASSLASGTYNEQFF. The DNA is TGTGCCAGCAGCTTAGCATCGGGAACCTACAATGAGCAGTTCTTC. The reference TRBV7-8 and TRBJ2-1 proteins fill in what lies around the CDR3, so the full variable domain reads GAGVSQSPRYKVAKRGQDVALRCDPISGHVSLFWYQQALGQGPEFLTYFQNEAQLDKSGLPSDRFFAERPEGSVSTLKIQRTQQEDSAVYLCASSLASGTYNEQFFGPGTRLTVL.